Included here is one T cell receptor (beta chain) sequence, with context. Its antigen is unknown. Random hexamers were used to reverse transcribe the RNA input (roughly 0.5 to 1 ug). Amplification of TCR beta CDR3 used immunoSEQ multiplex PCR across 54 Vbeta and 13 Jbeta. TCRdb re-called the immunoSEQ multiplex PCR reads with MiXCR, one entry per CDR3 protein. The data contain about 140,000 distinct CDR3 sequences, approximately 95% of them singletons. V dropped 8 bases and J dropped 4 bases, with 17 bases sitting between them. This CDR3 region has 15 residues. The germline V gene has CDR1 MDHEN and CDR2 SYDVKM. This sample stems from a study of CD8 T cells in Susac syndrome. Study at large: Patients with Susac syndrome were therapy-naive, taking corticosteroids, with some also receiving intravenous immunoglobulin, or taking intravenous immunoglobulin alone at the time their blood was drawn.

Broader study findings: The study acknowledged a relatively small number of individuals in its TCR sequencing and HLA analysis. Susac syndrome CD4+ T cell repertoires showed no clonal expansion.

The sequence came from a human donor with Susac syndrome. The sequenced sample was CD4+ T cells from PBMCs. The J gene is TRBJ1-4, the V gene TRBV28; perhaps TRBD1 as D (5 bases). The CDR3 spells CASFSRGSLNEKLFF. In DNA form, the CDR3 reads TGTGCCAGCTTCTCGCGGGGGAGCCTTAATGAAAAACTGTTTTTT.